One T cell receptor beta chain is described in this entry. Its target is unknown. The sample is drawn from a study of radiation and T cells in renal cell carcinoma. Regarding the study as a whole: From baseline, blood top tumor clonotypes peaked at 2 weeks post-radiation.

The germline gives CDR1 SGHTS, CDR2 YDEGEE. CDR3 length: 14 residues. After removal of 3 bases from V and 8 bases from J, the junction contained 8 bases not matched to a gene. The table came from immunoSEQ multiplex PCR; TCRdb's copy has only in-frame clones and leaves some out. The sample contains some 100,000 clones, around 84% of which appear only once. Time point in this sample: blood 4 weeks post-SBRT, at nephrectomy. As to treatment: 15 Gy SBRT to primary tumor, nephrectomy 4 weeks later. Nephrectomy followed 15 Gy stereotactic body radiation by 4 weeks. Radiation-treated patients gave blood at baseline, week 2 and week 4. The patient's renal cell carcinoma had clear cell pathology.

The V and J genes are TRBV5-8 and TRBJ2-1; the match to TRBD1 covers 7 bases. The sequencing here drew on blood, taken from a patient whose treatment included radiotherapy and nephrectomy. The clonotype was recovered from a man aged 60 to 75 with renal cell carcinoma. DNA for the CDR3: TGTGCCAGCAGCTCGCCGGGACAGCCCCATGAGCAGTTCTTC. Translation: CASSSPGQPHEQFF.